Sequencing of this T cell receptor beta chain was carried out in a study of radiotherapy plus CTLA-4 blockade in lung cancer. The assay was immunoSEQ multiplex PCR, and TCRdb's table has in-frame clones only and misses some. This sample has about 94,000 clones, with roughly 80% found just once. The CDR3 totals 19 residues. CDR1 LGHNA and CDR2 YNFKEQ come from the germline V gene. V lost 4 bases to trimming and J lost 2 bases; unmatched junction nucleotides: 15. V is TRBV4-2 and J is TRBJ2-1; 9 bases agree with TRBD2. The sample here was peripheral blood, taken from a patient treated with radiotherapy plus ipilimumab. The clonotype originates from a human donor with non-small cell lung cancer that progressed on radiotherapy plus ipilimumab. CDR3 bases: TGTGCCAGCAGCCTCAACCGACGACTAGCGGAGAGCGCCTACAATGAGCAGTTCTTC. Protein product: CASSLNRRLAESAYNEQFF.